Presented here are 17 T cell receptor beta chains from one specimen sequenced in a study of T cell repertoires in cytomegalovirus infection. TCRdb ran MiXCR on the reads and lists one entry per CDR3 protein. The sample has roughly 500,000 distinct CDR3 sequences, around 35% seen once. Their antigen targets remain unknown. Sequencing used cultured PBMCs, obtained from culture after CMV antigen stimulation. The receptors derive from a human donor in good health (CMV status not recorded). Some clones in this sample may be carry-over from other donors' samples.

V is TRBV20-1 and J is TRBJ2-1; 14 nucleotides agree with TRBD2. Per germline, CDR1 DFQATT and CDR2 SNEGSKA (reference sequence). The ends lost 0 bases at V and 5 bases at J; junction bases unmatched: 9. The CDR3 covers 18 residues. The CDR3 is CSARDSGTSGRRDNEQFF. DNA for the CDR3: TGCAGTGCTAGAGATAGTGGGACTAGCGGGAGAAGAGACAATGAGCAGTTCTTC.

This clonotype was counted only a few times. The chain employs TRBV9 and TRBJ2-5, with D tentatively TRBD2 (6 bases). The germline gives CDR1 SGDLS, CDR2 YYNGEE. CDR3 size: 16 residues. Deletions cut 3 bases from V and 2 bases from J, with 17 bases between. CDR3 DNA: TGTGCCAGCAGCGAACGGCAGGGACTCCCGCAAGAGACCCAGTACTTC. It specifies CASSERQGLPQETQYF.

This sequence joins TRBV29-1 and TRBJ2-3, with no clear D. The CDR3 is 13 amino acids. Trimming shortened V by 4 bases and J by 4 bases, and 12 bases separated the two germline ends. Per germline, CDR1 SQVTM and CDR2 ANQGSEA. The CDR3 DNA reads TGCAGCGTTGTACACCCTGGGGCAGATACGCAGTATTTT. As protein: CSVVHPGADTQYF.

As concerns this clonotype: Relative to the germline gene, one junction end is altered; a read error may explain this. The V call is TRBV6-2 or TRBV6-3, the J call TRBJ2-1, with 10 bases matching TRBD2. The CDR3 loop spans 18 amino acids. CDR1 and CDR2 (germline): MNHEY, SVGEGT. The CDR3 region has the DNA TGTGCCAACAGTTACCCAATCCCCACTAGCGGGACTTACAATGAGCAGTTCTTC. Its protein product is CANSYPIPTSGTYNEQFF.

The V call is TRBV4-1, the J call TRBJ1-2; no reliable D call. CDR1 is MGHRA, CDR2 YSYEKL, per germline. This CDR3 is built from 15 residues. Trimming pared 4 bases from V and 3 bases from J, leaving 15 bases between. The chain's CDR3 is CASSPQRRTDYGYTF. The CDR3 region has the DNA TGCGCCAGCAGCCCACAGCGGAGGACGGACTATGGCTACACCTTC.

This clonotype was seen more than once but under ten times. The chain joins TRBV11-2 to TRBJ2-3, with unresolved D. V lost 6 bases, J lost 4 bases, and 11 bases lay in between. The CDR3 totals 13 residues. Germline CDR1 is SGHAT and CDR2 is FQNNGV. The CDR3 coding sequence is TGTGCCAGCAGTCCTAGACCCCCAGATACGCAGTATTTT. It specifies CASSPRPPDTQYF.

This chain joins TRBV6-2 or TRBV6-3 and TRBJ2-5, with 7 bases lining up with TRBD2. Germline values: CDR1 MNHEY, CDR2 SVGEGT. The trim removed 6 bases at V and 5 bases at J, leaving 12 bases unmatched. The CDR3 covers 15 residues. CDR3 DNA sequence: TGTGCCAGCAGGAAGGGACTACCTCGCACGGAGACCCAGTACTTC. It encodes CASRKGLPRTETQYF.

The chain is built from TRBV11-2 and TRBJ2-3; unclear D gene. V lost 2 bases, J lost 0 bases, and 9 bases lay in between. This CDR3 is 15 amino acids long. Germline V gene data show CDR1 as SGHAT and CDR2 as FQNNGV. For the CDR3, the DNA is TGTGCCAGCAGCTTAATAGTGGCTAGCACAGATACGCAGTATTTT. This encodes CASSLIVASTDTQYF.

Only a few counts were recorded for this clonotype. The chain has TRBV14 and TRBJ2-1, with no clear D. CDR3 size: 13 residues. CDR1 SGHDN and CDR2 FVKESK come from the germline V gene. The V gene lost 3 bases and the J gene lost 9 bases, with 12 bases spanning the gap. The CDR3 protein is CASSQARSGEQFF. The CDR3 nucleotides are TGTGCCAGCAGCCAGGCTAGGTCGGGTGAGCAGTTCTTC.

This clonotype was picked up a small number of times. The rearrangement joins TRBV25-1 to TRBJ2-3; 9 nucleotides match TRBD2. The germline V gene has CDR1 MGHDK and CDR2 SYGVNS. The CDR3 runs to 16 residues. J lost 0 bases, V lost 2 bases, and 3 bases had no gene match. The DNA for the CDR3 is TGTGCCAGCAGTGAAACTACTAGCGGGAGCACAGATACGCAGTATTTT. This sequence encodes CASSETTSGSTDTQYF.

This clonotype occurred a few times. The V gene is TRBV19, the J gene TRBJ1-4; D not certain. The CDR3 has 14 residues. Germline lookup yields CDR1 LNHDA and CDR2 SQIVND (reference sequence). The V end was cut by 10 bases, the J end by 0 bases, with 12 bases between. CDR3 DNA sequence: TGTGCCACCTGGGCGGGTGCAACTAATGAAAAACTGTTTTTT. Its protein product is CATWAGATNEKLFF.

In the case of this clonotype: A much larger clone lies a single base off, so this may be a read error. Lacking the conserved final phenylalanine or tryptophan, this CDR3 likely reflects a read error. The CDR3 nucleotides are TGTGCCAGCAGCCCGGAATCTGGAAACACCATATATGTT. Encoded protein: CASSPESGNTIYV. This chain links TRBV7-2 with TRBJ1-3; D unclear. V lost 5 bases, J lost 1 base, and 6 bases lay in between. The CDR3 sequence is 13 residues long. Looked up from germline, CDR1 is SGHTA and CDR2 is FQGNSA.

As DNA, the CDR3 is TGTGCCAGCAGCCACTCCCCAAGCAATGAGCAGTTCTTC. Translating it yields CASSHSPSNEQFF. The genes are TRBV12-3 or TRBV12-4 and TRBJ2-1; D uncertain. This CDR3 is built from 13 residues. V gave up 6 bases and J gave up 6 bases, with 12 bases separating them.

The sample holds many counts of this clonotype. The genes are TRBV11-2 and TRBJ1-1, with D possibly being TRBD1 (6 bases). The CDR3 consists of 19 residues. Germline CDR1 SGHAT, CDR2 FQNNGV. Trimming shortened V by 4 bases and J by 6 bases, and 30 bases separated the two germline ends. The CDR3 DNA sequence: TGTGCCAGCAGCTCACAAGACATTAAGACAGGACCAATACACCCTGAAGCTTTCTTT. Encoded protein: CASSSQDIKTGPIHPEAFF.

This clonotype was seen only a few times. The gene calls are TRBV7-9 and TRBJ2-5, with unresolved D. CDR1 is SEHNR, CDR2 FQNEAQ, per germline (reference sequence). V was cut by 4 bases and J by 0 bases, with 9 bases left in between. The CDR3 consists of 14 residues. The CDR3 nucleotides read TGTGCCAGCAGCTACAACCAGAACCAAGAGACCCAGTACTTC. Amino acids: CASSYNQNQETQYF.

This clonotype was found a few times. Here the CDR3 DNA reads TGTGCCAGCAGCGTGCAGGGGCTAAACATTCAGTACTTC. Translated, it gives CASSVQGLNIQYF. This chain links TRBV7-2 with TRBJ2-4, with D tentatively TRBD1 (6 bases). The CDR3 runs 13 residues. With 5 bases removed from V and 6 bases from J, the gap between germline ends came to 11 bases. Germline V gene sequence: CDR1 SGHTA, CDR2 FQGNSA.

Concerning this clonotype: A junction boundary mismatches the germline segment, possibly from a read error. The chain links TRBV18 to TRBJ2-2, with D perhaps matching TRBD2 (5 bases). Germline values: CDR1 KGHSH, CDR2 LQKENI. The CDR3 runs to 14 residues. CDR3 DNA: TGTGCCAGCTCACCATCGGGGAACAACGGGGAGCTGTTTTTT. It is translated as CASSPSGNNGELFF.